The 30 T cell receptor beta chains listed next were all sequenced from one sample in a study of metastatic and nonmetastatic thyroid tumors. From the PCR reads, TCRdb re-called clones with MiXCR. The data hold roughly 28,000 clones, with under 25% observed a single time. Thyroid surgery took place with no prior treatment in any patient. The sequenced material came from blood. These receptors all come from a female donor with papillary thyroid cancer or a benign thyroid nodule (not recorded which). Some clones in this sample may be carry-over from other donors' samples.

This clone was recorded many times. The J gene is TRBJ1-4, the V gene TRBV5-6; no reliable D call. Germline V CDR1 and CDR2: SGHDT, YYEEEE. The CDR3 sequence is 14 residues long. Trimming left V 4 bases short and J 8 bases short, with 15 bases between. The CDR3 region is CASSPRRFREKLFF. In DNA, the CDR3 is TGTGCCAGCAGCCCACGGCGGTTTAGGGAAAAACTGTTTTTT.

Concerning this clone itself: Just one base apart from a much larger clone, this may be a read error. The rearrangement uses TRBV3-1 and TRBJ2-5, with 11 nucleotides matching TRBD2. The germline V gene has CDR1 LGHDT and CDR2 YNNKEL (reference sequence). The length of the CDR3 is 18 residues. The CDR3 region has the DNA TGTGCCAGCAGCCAAGATCGGAGACTAGCGGGGAGTAAAGAGACCCAGCACTTC. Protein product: CASSQDRRLAGSKETQHF.

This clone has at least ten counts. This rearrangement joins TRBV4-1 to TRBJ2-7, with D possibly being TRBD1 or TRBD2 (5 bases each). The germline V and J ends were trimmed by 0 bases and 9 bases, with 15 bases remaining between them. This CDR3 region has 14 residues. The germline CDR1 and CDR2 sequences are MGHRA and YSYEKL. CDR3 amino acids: CASSQDLNGGWQYF. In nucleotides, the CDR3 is TGCGCCAGCAGCCAAGATCTGAATGGGGGTTGGCAGTACTTC.

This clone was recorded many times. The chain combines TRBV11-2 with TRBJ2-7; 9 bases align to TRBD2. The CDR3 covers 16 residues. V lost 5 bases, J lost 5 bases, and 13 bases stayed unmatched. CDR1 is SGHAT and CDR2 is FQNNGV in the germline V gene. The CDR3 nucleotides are TGTGCCAGCAGCAGACGACCTAGCGGGGAATCCCACGAGCAGTACTTC. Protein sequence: CASSRRPSGESHEQYF.

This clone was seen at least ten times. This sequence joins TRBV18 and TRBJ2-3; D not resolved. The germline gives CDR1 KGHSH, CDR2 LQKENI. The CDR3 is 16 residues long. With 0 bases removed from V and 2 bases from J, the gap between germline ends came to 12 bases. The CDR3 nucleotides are TGTGCCAGCTCACCACCTACAGCCAGTGCCACAGATACGCAGTATTTT. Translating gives CASSPPTASATDTQYF.

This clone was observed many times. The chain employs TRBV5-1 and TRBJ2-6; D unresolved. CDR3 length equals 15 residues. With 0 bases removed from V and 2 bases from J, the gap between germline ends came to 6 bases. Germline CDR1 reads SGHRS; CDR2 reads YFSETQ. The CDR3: CASSLAHAGANVLTF. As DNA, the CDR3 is TGCGCCAGCAGCTTGGCCCATGCTGGGGCCAACGTCCTGACTTTC.

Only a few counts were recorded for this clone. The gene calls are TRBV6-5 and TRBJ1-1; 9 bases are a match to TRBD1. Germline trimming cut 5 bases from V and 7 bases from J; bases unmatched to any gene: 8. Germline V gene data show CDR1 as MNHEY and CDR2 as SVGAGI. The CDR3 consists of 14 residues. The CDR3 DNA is TGTGCCAGCAGTCACCGGGGACAGGGATTTGAAGCTTTCTTT. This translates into CASSHRGQGFEAFF.

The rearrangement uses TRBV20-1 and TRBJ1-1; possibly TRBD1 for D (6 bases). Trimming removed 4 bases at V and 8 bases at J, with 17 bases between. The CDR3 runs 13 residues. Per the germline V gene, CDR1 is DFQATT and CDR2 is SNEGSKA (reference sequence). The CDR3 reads CSAIHRAEREAFF. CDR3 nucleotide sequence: TGCAGTGCTATACACAGGGCGGAGAGGGAAGCTTTCTTT.

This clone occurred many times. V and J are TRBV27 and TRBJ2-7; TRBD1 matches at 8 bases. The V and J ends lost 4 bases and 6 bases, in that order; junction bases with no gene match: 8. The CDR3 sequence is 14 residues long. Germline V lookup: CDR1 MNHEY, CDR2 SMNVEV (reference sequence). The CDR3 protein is CASSSGGQGLEQYF. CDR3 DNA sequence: TGTGCCAGCAGTTCTGGTGGACAGGGCCTCGAGCAGTACTTC.

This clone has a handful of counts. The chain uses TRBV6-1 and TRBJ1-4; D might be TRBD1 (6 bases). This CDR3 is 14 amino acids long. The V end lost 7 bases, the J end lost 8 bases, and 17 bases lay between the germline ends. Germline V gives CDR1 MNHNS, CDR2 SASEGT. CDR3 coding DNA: TGTGCCAGCAAAAAGGGGGGGATAGTAGAAAAACTGTTTTTT. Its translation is CASKKGGIVEKLFF.

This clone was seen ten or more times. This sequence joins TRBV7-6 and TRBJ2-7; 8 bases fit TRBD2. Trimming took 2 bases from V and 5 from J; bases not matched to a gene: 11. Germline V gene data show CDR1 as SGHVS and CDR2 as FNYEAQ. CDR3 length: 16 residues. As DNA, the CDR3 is TGTGCCAGCAGCTTATTAAGGAGCGGGAGTCCCCACGAGCAGTACTTC. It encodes CASSLLRSGSPHEQYF. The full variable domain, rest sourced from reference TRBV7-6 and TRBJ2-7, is GAGVSQSPRYKVTKRGQDVALRCDPISGHVSLYWYRQALGQGPEFLTYFNYEAQQDKSGLPNDRFSAERPEGSISTLTIQRTEQRDSAMYRCASSLLRSGSPHEQYFGPGTRLTVT.

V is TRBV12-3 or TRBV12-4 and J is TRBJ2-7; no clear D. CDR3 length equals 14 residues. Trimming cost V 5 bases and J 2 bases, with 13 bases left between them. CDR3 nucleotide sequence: TGTGCCAGCAGTCCTACAGTCTACACCTACGAGCAGTACTTC. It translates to CASSPTVYTYEQYF.

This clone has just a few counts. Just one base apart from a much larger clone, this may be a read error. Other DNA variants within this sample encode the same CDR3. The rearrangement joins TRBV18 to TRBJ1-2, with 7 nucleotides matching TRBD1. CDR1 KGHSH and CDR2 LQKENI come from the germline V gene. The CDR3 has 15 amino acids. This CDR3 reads CTSSPTGDLGYGYTF. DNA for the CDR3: TGTACCAGCTCGCCAACAGGGGACCTGGGCTATGGCTACACCTTC.

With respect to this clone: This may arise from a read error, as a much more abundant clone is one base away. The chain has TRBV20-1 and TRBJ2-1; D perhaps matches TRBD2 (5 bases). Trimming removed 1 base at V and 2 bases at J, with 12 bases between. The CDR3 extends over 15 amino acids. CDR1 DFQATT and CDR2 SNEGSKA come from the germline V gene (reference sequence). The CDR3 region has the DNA TGCAGTGCTAGAGGTAGCGTGAGGGCCTACAATGAGCAGTTCTTC. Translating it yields CSARGSVRAYNEQFF.

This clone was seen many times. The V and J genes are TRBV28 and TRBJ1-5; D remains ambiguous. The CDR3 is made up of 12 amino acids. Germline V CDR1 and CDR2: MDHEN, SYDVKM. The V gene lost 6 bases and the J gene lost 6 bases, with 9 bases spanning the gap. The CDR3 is CASSRRSQPQHF. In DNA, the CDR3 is TGTGCCAGCAGCCGTAGATCTCAGCCCCAGCATTTT.

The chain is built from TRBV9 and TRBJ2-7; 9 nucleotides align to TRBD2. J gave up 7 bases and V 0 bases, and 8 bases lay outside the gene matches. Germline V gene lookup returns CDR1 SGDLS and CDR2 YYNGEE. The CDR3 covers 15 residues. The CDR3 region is CASSVDLREGTEQYF. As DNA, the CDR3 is TGTGCCAGCAGCGTAGATCTGCGGGAGGGCACGGAGCAGTACTTC.

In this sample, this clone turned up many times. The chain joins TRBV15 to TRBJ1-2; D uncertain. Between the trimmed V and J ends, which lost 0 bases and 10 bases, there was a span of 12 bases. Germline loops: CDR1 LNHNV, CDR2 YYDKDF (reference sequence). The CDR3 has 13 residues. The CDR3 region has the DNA TGTGCCACCAGCAGAGATGGAGAGCTAGTCTACACCTTC. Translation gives CATSRDGELVYTF.

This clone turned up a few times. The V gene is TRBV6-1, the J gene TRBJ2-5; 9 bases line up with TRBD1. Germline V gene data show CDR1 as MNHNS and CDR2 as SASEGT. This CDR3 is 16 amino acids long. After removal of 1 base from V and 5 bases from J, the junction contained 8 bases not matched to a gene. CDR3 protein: CASSEGEGTGHETQYF. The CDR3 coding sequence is TGTGCCAGCAGTGAAGGCGAGGGGACAGGGCATGAGACCCAGTACTTC.

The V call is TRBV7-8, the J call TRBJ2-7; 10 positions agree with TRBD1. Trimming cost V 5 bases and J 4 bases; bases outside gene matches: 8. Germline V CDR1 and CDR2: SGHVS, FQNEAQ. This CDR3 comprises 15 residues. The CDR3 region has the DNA TGTGCCAGCAGCCCCGGGACAGGGGAACGATACGAGCAGTACTTC. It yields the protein CASSPGTGERYEQYF.

The CDR3 reads CASSVNLRGEGTQYF. In DNA form, the CDR3 reads TGCGCCAGCAGCGTAAATTTACGGGGGGAAGGTACGCAGTATTTT. The chain uses TRBV5-1 and TRBJ2-3, with TRBD2 identical over 7 bases. The germline CDR1 and CDR2 sequences are SGHRS and YFSETQ. The CDR3 runs to 15 residues. J gave up 8 bases and V 4 bases, and 13 bases lay outside the gene matches.

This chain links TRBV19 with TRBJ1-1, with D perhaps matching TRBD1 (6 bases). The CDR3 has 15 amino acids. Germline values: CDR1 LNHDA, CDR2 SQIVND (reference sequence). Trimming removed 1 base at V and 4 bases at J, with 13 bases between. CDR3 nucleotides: TGTGCCAGTAGTATAGGTGGGACACGTAGCACTGAAGCTTTCTTT. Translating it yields CASSIGGTRSTEAFF.

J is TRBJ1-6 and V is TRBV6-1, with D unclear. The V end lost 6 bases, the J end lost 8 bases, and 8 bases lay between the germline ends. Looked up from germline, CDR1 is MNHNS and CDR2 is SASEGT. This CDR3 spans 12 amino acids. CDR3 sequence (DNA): TGTGCCAGCAGGGTGCTGGATTCACCCCTCCACTTT. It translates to CASRVLDSPLHF.

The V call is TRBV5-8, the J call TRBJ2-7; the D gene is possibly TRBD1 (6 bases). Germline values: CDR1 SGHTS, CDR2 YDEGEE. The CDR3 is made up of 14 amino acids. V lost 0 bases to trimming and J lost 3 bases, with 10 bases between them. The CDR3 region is CASSLGGHGYEQYF. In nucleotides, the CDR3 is TGTGCCAGCAGCTTGGGGGGGCACGGCTACGAGCAGTACTTC. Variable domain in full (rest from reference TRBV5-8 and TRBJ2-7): EAGVTQSPTHLIKTRGQQATLRCSPISGHTSVYWYQQALGLGLQFLLWYDEGEERNRGNFPPRFSGRQFPNYSSELNVNALELEDSALYLCASSLGGHGYEQYFGPGTRLTVT.

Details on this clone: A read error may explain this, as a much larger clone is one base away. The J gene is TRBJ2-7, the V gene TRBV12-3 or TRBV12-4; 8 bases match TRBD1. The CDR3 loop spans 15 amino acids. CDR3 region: CASSPGTGTPYEQNF. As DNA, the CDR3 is TGTGCCAGCAGTCCCGGGACAGGCACCCCCTACGAGCAGAACTTC.

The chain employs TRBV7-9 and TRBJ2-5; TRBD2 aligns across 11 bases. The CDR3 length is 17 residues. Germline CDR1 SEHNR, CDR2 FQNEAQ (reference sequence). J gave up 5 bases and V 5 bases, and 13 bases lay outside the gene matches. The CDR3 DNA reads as TGTGCCAGCAGCCCCAAGCGGCTAGCGGGGGGACGGGAGACCCAGTACTTC. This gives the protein CASSPKRLAGGRETQYF. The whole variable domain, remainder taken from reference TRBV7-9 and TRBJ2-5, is DTGVSQNPRHKITKRGQNVTFRCDPISEHNRLYWYRQTLGQGPEFLTYFQNEAQLEKSRLLSDRFSAERPKGSFSTLEIQRTEQGDSAMYLCASSPKRLAGGRETQYFGPGTRLLVL.

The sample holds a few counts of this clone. The CDR3 DNA is TGTGCCACCAAAAAAAGAGAACTAGCCGCCACAGATACGCAGTATTTT. Protein sequence: CATKKRELAATDTQYF. The rearrangement joins TRBV15 to TRBJ2-3; maybe TRBD2 (6 bases). Trimming stripped 7 bases from V and 2 bases from J, with 19 bases between. The CDR3 covers 16 residues. Per germline, CDR1 LNHNV and CDR2 YYDKDF (reference sequence).

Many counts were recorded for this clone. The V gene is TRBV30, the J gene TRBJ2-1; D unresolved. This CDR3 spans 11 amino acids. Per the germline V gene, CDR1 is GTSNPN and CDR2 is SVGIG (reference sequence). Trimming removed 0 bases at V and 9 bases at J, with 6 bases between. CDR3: CAWSVPGEQFF. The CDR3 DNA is TGTGCCTGGAGTGTCCCCGGTGAGCAGTTCTTC. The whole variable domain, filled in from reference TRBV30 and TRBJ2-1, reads SQTIHQWPATLVQPVGSPLSLECTVEGTSNPNLYWYRQAAGRGLQLLFYSVGIGQISSEVPQNLSASRPQDRQFILSSKKLLLSDSGFYLCAWSVPGEQFFGPGTRLTVL.

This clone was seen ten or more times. The CDR3 region is CSARVGGLAGEQYF. The CDR3 nucleotides are TGCAGTGCTAGAGTTGGGGGCCTAGCTGGCGAGCAGTACTTC. The rearrangement uses TRBV20-1 and TRBJ2-7; TRBD1 might be the D (6 bases). Looked up from germline, CDR1 is DFQATT and CDR2 is SNEGSKA (reference sequence). The V gene lost 1 base and the J gene lost 6 bases, with 16 bases spanning the gap. The CDR3 totals 14 residues.

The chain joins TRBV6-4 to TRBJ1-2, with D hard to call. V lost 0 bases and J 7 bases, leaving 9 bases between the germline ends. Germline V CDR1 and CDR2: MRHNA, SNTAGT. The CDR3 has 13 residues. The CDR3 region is CASSDSGEGGYTF. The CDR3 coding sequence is TGTGCCAGCAGTGACTCCGGAGAGGGTGGCTACACCTTC.

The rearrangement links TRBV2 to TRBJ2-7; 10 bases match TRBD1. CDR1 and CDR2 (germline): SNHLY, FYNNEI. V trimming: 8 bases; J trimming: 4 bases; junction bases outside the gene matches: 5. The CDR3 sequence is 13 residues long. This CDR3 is CASQDRGAYEQYF. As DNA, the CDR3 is TGTGCCAGCCAGGACAGGGGGGCGTACGAGCAGTACTTC.